One and the same sample provided the 4 T cell receptor beta chains below, sequenced in a study of PD-1 blockade in mismatch repair-deficient tumors. Sequencing was performed with immunoSEQ multiplex PCR; in TCRdb, only in-frame clones are kept and a portion is missing. The sample yields some 84,000 clones, about 85% seen once. This specimen was peripheral blood, taken 12 weeks after starting pembrolizumab. The receptors were gathered from an adult with mismatch repair-deficient cancer.

The sample holds one count of this clone. The chain employs TRBV28 and TRBJ2-7; D gene ambiguous. The germline V gene has CDR1 MDHEN and CDR2 SYDVKM. V was cut by 2 bases and J by 5 bases, with 13 bases left in between. The CDR3 is made up of 14 amino acids. CDR3 in amino acids: CASSLVSLVDEQYF. CDR3 DNA: TGTGCCAGCAGTTTAGTAAGCCTAGTTGACGAGCAGTACTTC.

CDR3: CASSSPAGGWLVNEQFF. As DNA, the CDR3 is TGTGCCAGCAGCTCCCCAGCGGGAGGATGGTTAGTGAATGAGCAGTTCTTC. The genes are TRBV5-4 and TRBJ2-1; TRBD2 aligns across 9 bases. The CDR3 length is 17 residues. In germline, CDR1 is SGHNT, CDR2 YYREEE (reference sequence). With V trimmed by 3 bases and J by 7 bases, 14 bases remained unmatched.

The V gene is TRBV9, the J gene TRBJ2-1; TRBD1 or TRBD2 may be the D gene (5 bases each). The germline CDR1 and CDR2 sequences are SGDLS and YYNGEE. The germline V and J ends were trimmed by 2 bases and 5 bases, with 14 bases remaining between them. The CDR3 runs 15 residues. This CDR3 is CASSVSGRPHNEQFF. The CDR3 DNA reads TGTGCCAGCAGCGTGTCGGGACGACCCCACAATGAGCAGTTCTTC.

The V and J genes are TRBV4-1 and TRBJ2-1, with TRBD1 matching over 7 bases. V lost 2 bases to trimming and J lost 4 bases; unmatched junction nucleotides: 2. This CDR3 region has 14 residues. The germline CDR1 and CDR2 sequences are MGHRA and YSYEKL. The CDR3 spells CASSQQQGYNEQFF. The CDR3 DNA follows: TGCGCCAGCAGCCAACAACAGGGGTACAATGAGCAGTTCTTC.